This T cell receptor (beta chain) was captured by sequencing in a study of technical replicates of blood from several donors. The CDR3 loop spans 13 amino acids. Trimming took 4 bases from V and 9 from J, leaving 13 bases between them. Germline CDR1 reads MGHDK; CDR2 reads SYGVNS. The assay was immunoSEQ multiplex PCR, and TCRdb's table has in-frame clones only and misses some. Of tens of thousands of clones in the sample, approximately 96% were seen once. The sample consisted of T cells isolated from PBMCs. The chain carries TRBV25-1 and TRBJ2-1; D possibly corresponds to TRBD2 (7 bases). The origin of this receptor is a human donor in good health. CDR3 nucleotide sequence: TGTGCCAGCAGTGGGGAAAGGGGGGGTGAGCAGTTCTTC. The encoded protein is CASSGERGGEQFF.